This T cell receptor (beta chain) stems from a study of blood T cell repertoires in COVID-19. Across the whole study: From T cells, B-cell-depleted T cells, or PBMCs came the material, which was cDNA or gDNA.

Germline V CDR1 and CDR2: MDHEN, SYDVKM. This CDR3 has 17 residues. Germline trimming cut 4 bases from V and 3 bases from J; bases unmatched to any gene: 9. Participants had their cohort set by participant-reported clinical history. Study processing details: Quantification of nucleated cells was approximated via reference gene primer amplification. The method was immunoSEQ multiplex PCR; TCRdb's version includes in-frame clones alone and lacks a portion of them. That table supplies the V and J calls and clone size; D and trimming were determined from the DNA. The profile shows 250,000 to 350,000 clones, roughly 90% of them singletons.

The specimen sequenced was PBMCs or T cells enriched from blood (not recorded which). The rearrangement links TRBV28 to TRBJ2-7; TRBD2 matches 13 bases. This TCR was sampled from a woman aged 18-29 years with acute COVID-19. This chain's CDR3 is CASSSQLAGGLFYEQYF. The CDR3 nucleotides read TGTGCCAGCAGTTCCCAACTAGCGGGAGGGCTTTTCTACGAGCAGTACTTC.